What follows are 27 T cell receptor beta chains derived from one specimen sequenced in a study of blood T cell repertoires in COVID-19. TCRdb keeps only in-frame clones here, not all; method: immunoSEQ multiplex PCR. This sample has about 170,000 clones, with around 84% found just once. The sample consisted of peripheral blood. These receptors originate from a woman aged 65 to 85 with COVID-19, enrolled during active disease.

The CDR3 sequence: CASSIEASGSYEQYF. CDR3 coding DNA: TGTGCCAGCAGTATTGAGGCTAGCGGGAGTTACGAGCAGTACTTC. This sequence joins TRBV6-4 and TRBJ2-7, with 10 positions matching TRBD2. V shed 5 bases and J 4 bases; nucleotides not matched to a gene: 8. The CDR3 loop spans 15 amino acids. Germline V CDR1 and CDR2: MRHNA, SNTAGT.

This chain links TRBV7-9 with TRBJ2-3; D call uncertain. V lost 2 bases, J lost 5 bases, and 5 bases lay in between. Germline CDR1 is SEHNR and CDR2 is FQNEAQ (reference sequence). The CDR3 runs to 12 residues. The CDR3 region has the DNA TGTGCCAGCAGCTTAATCGGAGATACGCAGTATTTT. Its protein product is CASSLIGDTQYF. Full variable domain (remainder filled in from reference TRBV7-9 and TRBJ2-3): DTGVSQNPRHKITKRGQNVTFRCDPISEHNRLYWYRQTLGQGPEFLTYFQNEAQLEKSRLLSDRFSAERPKGSFSTLEIQRTEQGDSAMYLCASSLIGDTQYFGPGTRLTVL.

The rearrangement joins TRBV3-1 (or the pseudogene TRBV3-2) to TRBJ2-1; 7 bases line up with TRBD1. With 1 base clipped from V and 2 bases from J, the junction kept 5 bases outside the gene matches. The CDR3 extends over 16 amino acids. The germline gives CDR1 LGHDT, CDR2 YNNKEL (reference sequence). DNA of the CDR3: TGTGCCAGCAGCCAAGCTGAGGGGGCAACCTACAATGAGCAGTTCTTC. Its translation: CASSQAEGATYNEQFF.

This clone is a singleton in its sample. The chain is built from TRBV28 and TRBJ2-1; 8 bases align to TRBD2. Germline-derived CDR1 and CDR2 are MDHEN and SYDVKM. V gave up 5 bases and J gave up 6 bases; unmatched junction bases: 9. CDR3 length: 15 amino acids. The DNA of the CDR3 is TGTGCCAGCAGTAGCCCGGGACTAGGGGGCAATGAGCAGTTCTTC. As protein: CASSSPGLGGNEQFF.

This clone was seen a single time. This chain links TRBV11-2 with TRBJ2-3, with D unclear. CDR1 and CDR2 (germline): SGHAT, FQNNGV. V lost 4 bases to trimming and J lost 6 bases, with 2 bases between them. The CDR3 is 10 residues long. As DNA, the CDR3 is TGTGCCAGCAGCTCGGATACGCAGTATTTT. Translating gives CASSSDTQYF.

The V and J genes are TRBV29-1 and TRBJ2-3, with D perhaps TRBD2 (6 bases). CDR3 size: 14 residues. The V and J ends lost 7 bases and 5 bases respectively, with 19 bases between them. CDR1 SQVTM and CDR2 ANQGSEA come from the germline V gene. The CDR3 sequence: CSGLPGALGDTQYF. In DNA form, the CDR3 reads TGCAGCGGACTCCCGGGAGCTTTGGGAGATACGCAGTATTTT.

The V call is TRBV7-3, the J call TRBJ1-1, with unresolved D. From germline, CDR1 is SGHTA and CDR2 FQGTGA. This CDR3 comprises 13 residues. V was cut by 6 bases and J by 0 bases, with 8 bases left in between. The CDR3 reads CASSSRMNTEAFF. The CDR3 DNA sequence: TGTGCCAGCAGTTCGAGGATGAACACTGAAGCTTTCTTT.

This chain links TRBV12-3 or TRBV12-4 with TRBJ1-1; D not certain. With 3 bases removed from V and 11 bases from J, the gap between germline ends came to 13 bases. The CDR3 totals 12 residues. The chain's CDR3 is CASSFYREIAFF. The CDR3 nucleotides are TGTGCCAGCAGTTTTTATCGAGAAATCGCTTTCTTT.

This clone was counted once. The V and J genes are TRBV2 and TRBJ1-3, with D possibly being TRBD1 (5 bases). The CDR3 is made up of 15 amino acids. V gave up 2 bases and J gave up 3 bases, with 11 bases separating them. Germline-derived CDR1 and CDR2 are SNHLY and FYNNEI. The CDR3 DNA follows: TGTGCCAGCAGTGAAAGGCAGGGTTATGGAAACACCATATATTTT. This sequence encodes CASSERQGYGNTIYF. Full variable domain (remainder filled in from reference TRBV2 and TRBJ1-3): EPEVTQTPSHQVTQMGQEVILRCVPISNHLYFYWYRQILGQKVEFLVSFYNNEISEKSEIFDDQFSVERPDGSNFTLKIRSTKLEDSAMYFCASSERQGYGNTIYFGEGSWLTVV.

This chain joins TRBV19 and TRBJ2-6; unclear D gene. The V end lost 1 base, the J end lost 2 bases, and 6 bases lay between the germline ends. From germline, CDR1 is LNHDA and CDR2 SQIVND (reference sequence). The CDR3 is made up of 15 amino acids. DNA of the CDR3: TGTGCCAGTAGTATAGGCAGTACTGGGGCCAACGTCCTGACTTTC. Translated, it gives CASSIGSTGANVLTF.

This clone was detected a few times. Within the sample, other DNA sequences also encode this same CDR3. The chain is built from TRBV18 and TRBJ1-1, with D perhaps TRBD1 (6 bases). Trimming removed 6 bases from V and 4 bases from J, with 15 bases in between. Germline lookup yields CDR1 KGHSH and CDR2 LQKENI. This CDR3 spans 14 amino acids. CDR3 region: CASSPNRVGTEAFF. Written as DNA, the CDR3 is TGTGCCAGCTCCCCTAACAGGGTTGGCACTGAAGCTTTCTTT. Drawing the rest from reference TRBV18 and TRBJ1-1, the complete variable domain is NAGVMQNPRHLVRRRGQEARLRCSPMKGHSHVYWYRQLPEEGLKFMVYLQKENIIDESGMPKERFSAEFPKEGPSILRIQQVVRGDSAAYFCASSPNRVGTEAFFGQGTRLTVV.

CDR3 sequence: CASVRGTEAFF. The CDR3 DNA reads as TGTGCCAGCGTCCGAGGAACTGAAGCTTTCTTT. The chain employs TRBV5-4 and TRBJ1-1, with unresolved D. V gave up 7 bases and J gave up 5 bases, with 9 bases separating them. Germline-derived CDR1 and CDR2 are SGHNT and YYREEE (reference sequence). The CDR3 runs to 11 residues. Full variable domain (remainder filled in from reference TRBV5-4 and TRBJ1-1): ETGVTQSPTHLIKTRGQQVTLRCSSQSGHNTVSWYQQALGQGPQFIFQYYREEENGRGNFPPRFSGLQFPNYSSELNVNALELDDSALYLCASVRGTEAFFGQGTRLTVV.

The V gene is TRBV6-5, the J gene TRBJ2-3; 7 bases fit TRBD2. The CDR3 length is 16 residues. Looked up from germline, CDR1 is MNHEY and CDR2 is SVGAGI. Trimming took 2 bases from V and 0 from J; bases not matched to a gene: 5. This CDR3 reads CASSYGLADSTDTQYF. CDR3 sequence (DNA): TGTGCCAGCAGTTACGGTCTAGCGGATAGCACAGATACGCAGTATTTT.

This clone was counted only a few times. The V call is TRBV25-1, the J call TRBJ2-6; D is possibly TRBD1 (6 bases). The CDR3 has 16 amino acids. Germline assignment: CDR1 MGHDK and CDR2 SYGVNS. V lost 3 bases and J 1 base, leaving 10 bases between the germline ends. CDR3 sequence reads: CASSDSGQSGANVLTF. Written as DNA, the CDR3 is TGTGCCAGCAGTGACTCCGGACAGTCTGGGGCCAACGTCCTGACTTTC. Using reference TRBV25-1 and TRBJ2-6 for the parts outside the CDR3, the full variable domain is EADIYQTPRYLVIGTGKKITLECSQTMGHDKMYWYQQDPGMELHLIHYSYGVNSTEKGDLSSESTVSRIRTEHFPLTLESARPSHTSQYLCASSDSGQSGANVLTFGAGSRLTVL.

This clone showed up just once. The chain joins TRBV9 to TRBJ2-2; TRBD2 aligns across 8 bases. The CDR3 covers 15 residues. The germline V gene has CDR1 SGDLS and CDR2 YYNGEE. Trimming cost V 4 bases and J 4 bases; bases outside gene matches: 6. CDR3 residues: CASSTSGVTTGELFF. For the CDR3, the DNA is TGTGCCAGCAGCACTAGCGGTGTGACCACCGGGGAGCTGTTTTTT.

The chain recombines TRBV6-2 or TRBV6-3 with TRBJ2-2; D possibly corresponds to TRBD2 (5 bases). The CDR3 is made up of 15 amino acids. Germline V CDR1 and CDR2: MNHEY, SVGEGT. The V and J ends lost 0 bases and 5 bases respectively, with 10 bases between them. The CDR3, as DNA: TGTGCCAGCAGTTACTCCTCGGGGATTACCGGGGAGCTGTTTTTT. This translates into CASSYSSGITGELFF.

V is TRBV5-4 and J is TRBJ2-2; 14 bases are a match to TRBD2. J gave up 1 base and V 5 bases, and 1 base lay outside the gene matches. The CDR3 has 16 residues. Germline V lookup: CDR1 SGHNT, CDR2 YYREEE (reference sequence). The CDR3, as DNA: TGTGCCAGCAGTGGACTAGCGGGGGGGAACACCGGGGAGCTGTTTTTT. Translated: CASSGLAGGNTGELFF.

The V and J genes are TRBV7-9 and TRBJ2-3; 8 bases map to TRBD1. Losses at the gene ends were 5 bases for V and 5 bases for J; bases not matched to a gene: 9. The CDR3 runs 15 residues. Germline CDR1 reads SEHNR; CDR2 reads FQNEAQ (reference sequence). The CDR3 here is CASSTDRGVRDTQYF. CDR3 nucleotides: TGTGCCAGCAGCACTGACAGGGGCGTAAGAGATACGCAGTATTTT. Full variable domain (rest looked up from reference TRBV7-9 and TRBJ2-3): DTGVSQNPRHKITKRGQNVTFRCDPISEHNRLYWYRQTLGQGPEFLTYFQNEAQLEKSRLLSDRFSAERPKGSFSTLEIQRTEQGDSAMYLCASSTDRGVRDTQYFGPGTRLTVL.

This clone was counted a single time. The gene calls are TRBV29-1 and TRBJ1-2; D is perhaps TRBD1 (5 bases). Trimming left V 6 bases short and J 8 bases short, with 10 bases between. Germline V lookup: CDR1 SQVTM, CDR2 ANQGSEA. The CDR3 sequence is 10 residues long. The CDR3 protein is CSVGLVGYTF. DNA of the CDR3: TGCAGCGTGGGACTTGTGGGCTACACCTTC.

This clone has a handful of counts. The V gene is TRBV15, the J gene TRBJ2-1, with TRBD2 matching over 10 bases. The CDR3 loop spans 16 amino acids. Germline lookup yields CDR1 LNHNV and CDR2 YYDKDF (reference sequence). The ends lost 3 bases at V and 8 bases at J; junction bases unmatched: 10. The CDR3: CATSRALAGGRDEQFF. CDR3 bases: TGTGCCACCAGCAGGGCCTTAGCGGGAGGTCGCGATGAGCAGTTCTTC.

J is TRBJ2-7 and V is TRBV5-1; the D gene is possibly TRBD2 (5 bases). The germline V gene has CDR1 SGHRS and CDR2 YFSETQ. V was clipped by 0 bases and J by 3 bases, with 7 bases between them. The CDR3 sequence is 13 residues long. CDR3 in amino acids: CASSLGTGYEQYV. In DNA, the CDR3 is TGCGCCAGCAGCTTGGGGACTGGCTACGAGCAGTACGTC.

V gene TRBV2 combines with J gene TRBJ1-5, with unresolved D. The length of the CDR3 is 12 residues. The ends were cut back, 3 bases at V and 3 bases at J, with 3 bases in the middle. CDR1 is SNHLY and CDR2 is FYNNEI in the germline V gene. The CDR3 sequence is CASSDHNQPQHF. CDR3 sequence (DNA): TGTGCCAGCAGTGACCACAATCAGCCCCAGCATTTT. The variable domain in full, with the rest retrieved from reference TRBV2 and TRBJ1-5, is EPEVTQTPSHQVTQMGQEVILRCVPISNHLYFYWYRQILGQKVEFLVSFYNNEISEKSEIFDDQFSVERPDGSNFTLKIRSTKLEDSAMYFCASSDHNQPQHFGDGTRLSIL.

The J gene is TRBJ1-2, the V gene TRBV25-1; D gene uncertain. The CDR3 runs 13 residues. CDR1 and CDR2 (germline): MGHDK, SYGVNS. V gave up 5 bases and J gave up 9 bases, with 16 bases separating them. The CDR3 reads CASSFPRELCYTF. In DNA, the CDR3 is TGTGCCAGCAGTTTCCCAAGGGAGTTATGCTACACCTTC.

This clone occurred many times. The chain carries TRBV20-1 and TRBJ1-2, with TRBD1 identical over 7 bases. Per germline, CDR1 DFQATT and CDR2 SNEGSKA (reference sequence). V lost 3 bases to trimming and J lost 4 bases; unmatched junction nucleotides: 2. The length of the CDR3 is 12 residues. The CDR3 spells CSASPGGYGYTF. In DNA form, the CDR3 reads TGCAGTGCTAGTCCAGGGGGCTATGGCTACACCTTC.

This sequence joins TRBV12-5 and TRBJ2-1, with TRBD1 matching over 7 bases. Germline assignment: CDR1 LGHNT and CDR2 FRNRAP. CDR3 length: 17 residues. V lost 2 bases to trimming and J lost 0 bases; unmatched junction nucleotides: 7. The CDR3 DNA reads TGTGCTAGTGGTTTGAGCCCAGGGGGAAACTCCTACAATGAGCAGTTCTTC. Its protein product is CASGLSPGGNSYNEQFF.

The chain links TRBV6-5 to TRBJ1-1; D is ambiguous. Germline V gene lookup returns CDR1 MNHEY and CDR2 SVGAGI. This CDR3 comprises 15 residues. Trimming took 2 bases from V and 5 from J, leaving 15 bases between them. The CDR3 here is CASSYLRVRGTEAFF. The CDR3 nucleotides read TGTGCCAGCAGTTACCTACGCGTGAGAGGGACTGAAGCTTTCTTT.

The V gene is TRBV6-5, the J gene TRBJ2-4, with 7 bases matching TRBD2. With 11 bases clipped from V and 1 base from J, the junction kept 5 bases outside the gene matches. CDR1 is MNHEY, CDR2 SVGAGI, per germline. The CDR3 runs to 13 residues. CDR3 in DNA: TGTGCCGGCCGGGGGGACGCCAAAAACATTCAGTACTTC. The encoded protein is CAGRGDAKNIQYF.